This T cell receptor (beta chain) was obtained from a study of blood T cell repertoires in COVID-19. Turning to the study itself: COVID-19 samples collected from the United States, Italy and Spain covered acute and convalescent phases. Sources were T cells, B-cell-depleted T cells, or PBMCs; the material itself was cDNA or gDNA.

As handled by the study authors: Reference gene primer amplification in the assay estimated nucleated cell counts. Clones were read by immunoSEQ multiplex PCR, and TCRdb kept only the in-frame ones, dropping some. D and trimming come from the DNA, and the V and J calls and clone size come from that table. The sample records about 130,000 clones, around 80% being singletons. Concerning this clone itself: The sample has other DNA sequences that encode this CDR3 too.

The CDR3 loop spans 15 amino acids. Between the trimmed V and J ends, which lost 1 base and 1 base, there was a span of 9 bases. Germline-derived CDR1 and CDR2 are MGHRA and YSYEKL. The specimen sequenced was peripheral blood. The chain is built from TRBV4-1 and TRBJ2-3, with a weak D call TRBD2 (7 bases). This TCR was recovered from a man aged 65 to 85 with acute or convalescent COVID-19. In nucleotides, the CDR3 is TGCGCCAGCAGCCAAGGGGGGGGGCGCACAGATACGCAGTATTTT. It translates to CASSQGGGRTDTQYF.